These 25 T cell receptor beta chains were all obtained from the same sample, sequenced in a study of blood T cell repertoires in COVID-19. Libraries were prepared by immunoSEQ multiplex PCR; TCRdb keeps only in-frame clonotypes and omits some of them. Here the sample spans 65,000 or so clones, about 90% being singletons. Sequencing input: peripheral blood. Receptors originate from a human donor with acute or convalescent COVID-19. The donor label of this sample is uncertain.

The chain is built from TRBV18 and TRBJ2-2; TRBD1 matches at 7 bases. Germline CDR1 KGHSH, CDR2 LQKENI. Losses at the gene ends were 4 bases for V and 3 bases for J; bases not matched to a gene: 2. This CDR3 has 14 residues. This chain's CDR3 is CASSRQGDTGELFF. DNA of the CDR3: TGTGCCAGCTCACGGCAGGGGGACACCGGGGAGCTGTTTTTT.

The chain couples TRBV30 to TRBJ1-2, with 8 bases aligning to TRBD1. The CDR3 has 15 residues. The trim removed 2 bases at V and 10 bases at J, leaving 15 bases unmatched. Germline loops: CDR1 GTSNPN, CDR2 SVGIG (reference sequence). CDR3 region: CAWSKPDRDIFIYTF. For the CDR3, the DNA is TGTGCCTGGAGTAAACCGGACAGGGACATTTTCATCTACACCTTC.

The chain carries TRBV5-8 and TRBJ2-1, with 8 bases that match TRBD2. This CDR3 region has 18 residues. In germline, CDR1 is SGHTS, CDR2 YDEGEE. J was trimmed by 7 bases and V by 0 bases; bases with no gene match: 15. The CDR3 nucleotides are TGTGCCAGCAGCTTGGAGCGGTTCGGGGGGGCAATCCTTAATGAGCAGTTCTTC. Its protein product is CASSLERFGGAILNEQFF.

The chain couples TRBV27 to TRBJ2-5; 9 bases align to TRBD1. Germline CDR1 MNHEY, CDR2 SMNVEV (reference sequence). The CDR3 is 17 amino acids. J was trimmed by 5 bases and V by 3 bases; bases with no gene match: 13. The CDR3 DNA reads TGTGCCAGCAGTTTCCGTTTGCGGACAGGGGTTTCGGAGACCCAGTACTTC. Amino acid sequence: CASSFRLRTGVSETQYF.

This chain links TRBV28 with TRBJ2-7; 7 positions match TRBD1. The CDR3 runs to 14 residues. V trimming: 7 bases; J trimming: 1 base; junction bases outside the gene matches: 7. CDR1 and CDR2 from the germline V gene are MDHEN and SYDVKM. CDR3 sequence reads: CASTSGTASYEQYV. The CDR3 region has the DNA TGTGCCAGCACCTCCGGGACAGCATCCTACGAGCAGTACGTC.

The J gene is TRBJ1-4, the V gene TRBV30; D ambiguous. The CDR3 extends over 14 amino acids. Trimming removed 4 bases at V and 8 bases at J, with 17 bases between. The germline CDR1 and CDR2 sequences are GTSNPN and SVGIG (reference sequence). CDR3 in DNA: TGTGCCTGGAACCCAGCCTACTCCGGGGAAAAACTGTTTTTT. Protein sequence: CAWNPAYSGEKLFF.

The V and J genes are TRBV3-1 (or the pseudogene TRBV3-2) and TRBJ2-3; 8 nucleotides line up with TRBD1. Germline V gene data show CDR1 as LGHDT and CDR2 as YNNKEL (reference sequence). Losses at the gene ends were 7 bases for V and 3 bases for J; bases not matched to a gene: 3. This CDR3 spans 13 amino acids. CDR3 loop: CASNTGGTDTQYF. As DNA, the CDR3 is TGTGCCAGCAATACAGGGGGGACAGATACGCAGTATTTT.

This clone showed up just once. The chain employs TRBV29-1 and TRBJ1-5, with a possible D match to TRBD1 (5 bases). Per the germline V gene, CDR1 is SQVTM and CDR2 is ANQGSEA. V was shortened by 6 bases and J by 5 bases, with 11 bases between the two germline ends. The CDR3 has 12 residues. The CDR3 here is CSVVEGDQPQHF. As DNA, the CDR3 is TGCAGCGTCGTCGAAGGGGATCAGCCCCAGCATTTT. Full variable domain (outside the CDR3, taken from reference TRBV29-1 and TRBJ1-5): SAVISQKPSRDICQRGTSLTIQCQVDSQVTMMFWYRQQPGQSLTLIATANQGSEATYESGFVIDKFPISRPNLTFSTLTVSNMSPEDSSIYLCSVVEGDQPQHFGDGTRLSIL.

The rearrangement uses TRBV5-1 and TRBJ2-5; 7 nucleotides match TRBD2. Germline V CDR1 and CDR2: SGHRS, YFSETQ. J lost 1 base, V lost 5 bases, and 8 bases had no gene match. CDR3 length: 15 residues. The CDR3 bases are TGCGCCAGCAGTTCTACTCCTAGCGGCCAAGAGACCCAGTACTTC. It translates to CASSSTPSGQETQYF.

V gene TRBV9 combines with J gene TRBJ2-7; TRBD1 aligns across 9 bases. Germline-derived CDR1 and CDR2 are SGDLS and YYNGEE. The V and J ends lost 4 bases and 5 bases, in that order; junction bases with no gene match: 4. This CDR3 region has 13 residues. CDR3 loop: CASSPGDRDEQYF. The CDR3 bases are TGTGCCAGCAGCCCGGGGGACAGGGACGAGCAGTACTTC.

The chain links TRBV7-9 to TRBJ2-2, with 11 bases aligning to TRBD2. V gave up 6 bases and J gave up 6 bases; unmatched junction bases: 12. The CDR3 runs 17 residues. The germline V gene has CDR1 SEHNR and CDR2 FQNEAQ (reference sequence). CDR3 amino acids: CASSRTASGRFPGELFF. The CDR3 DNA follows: TGTGCCAGCAGTCGCACGGCTAGCGGGAGGTTCCCCGGGGAGCTGTTTTTT.

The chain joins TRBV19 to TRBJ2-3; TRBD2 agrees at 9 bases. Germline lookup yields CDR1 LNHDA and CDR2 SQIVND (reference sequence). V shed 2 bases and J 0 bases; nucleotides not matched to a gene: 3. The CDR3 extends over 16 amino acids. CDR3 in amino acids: CASSILAGTSTDTQYF. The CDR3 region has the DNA TGTGCCAGTAGTATACTAGCGGGAACTAGCACAGATACGCAGTATTTT.

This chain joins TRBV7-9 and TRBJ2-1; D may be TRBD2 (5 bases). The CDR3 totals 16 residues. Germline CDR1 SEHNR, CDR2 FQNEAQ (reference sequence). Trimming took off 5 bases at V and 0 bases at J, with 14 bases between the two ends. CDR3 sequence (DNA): TGTGCCAGCAGCCATGCGGGCGAGAGCTCCTACAATGAGCAGTTCTTC. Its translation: CASSHAGESSYNEQFF.

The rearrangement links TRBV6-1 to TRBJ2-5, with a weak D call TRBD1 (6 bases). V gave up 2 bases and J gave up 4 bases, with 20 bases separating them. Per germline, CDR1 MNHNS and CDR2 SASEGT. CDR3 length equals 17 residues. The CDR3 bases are TGTGCCAGCAGTGAATTAGGGGGAGCCCGAGATCGAGAGACCCAGTACTTC. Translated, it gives CASSELGGARDRETQYF.

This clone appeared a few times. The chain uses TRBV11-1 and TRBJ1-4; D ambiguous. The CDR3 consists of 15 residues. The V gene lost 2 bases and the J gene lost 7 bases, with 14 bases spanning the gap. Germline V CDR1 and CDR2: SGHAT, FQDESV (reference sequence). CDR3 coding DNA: TGTGCCAGCAGCTTAATTGAGTTAGAGGGTGAAAAACTGTTTTTT. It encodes CASSLIELEGEKLFF.

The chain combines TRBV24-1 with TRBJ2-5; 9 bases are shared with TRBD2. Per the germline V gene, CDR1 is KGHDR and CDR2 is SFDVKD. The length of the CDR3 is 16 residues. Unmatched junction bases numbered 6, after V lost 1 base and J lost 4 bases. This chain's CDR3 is CATSDFGGRARETQYF. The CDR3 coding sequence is TGTGCCACCAGTGATTTCGGCGGGAGGGCCAGAGAGACCCAGTACTTC.

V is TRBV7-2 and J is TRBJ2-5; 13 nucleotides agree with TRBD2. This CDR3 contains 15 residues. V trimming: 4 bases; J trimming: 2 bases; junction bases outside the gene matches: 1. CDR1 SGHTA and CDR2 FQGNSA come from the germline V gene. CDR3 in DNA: TGTGCCAGCAGCTCGGGACTAGCGGGACAAGAGACCCAGTACTTC. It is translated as CASSSGLAGQETQYF. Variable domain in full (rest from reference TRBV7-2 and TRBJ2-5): GAGVSQSPSNKVTEKGKDVELRCDPISGHTALYWYRQSLGQGLEFLIYFQGNSAPDKSGLPSDRFSAERTGGSVSTLTIQRTQQEDSAVYLCASSSGLAGQETQYFGPGTRLLVL.

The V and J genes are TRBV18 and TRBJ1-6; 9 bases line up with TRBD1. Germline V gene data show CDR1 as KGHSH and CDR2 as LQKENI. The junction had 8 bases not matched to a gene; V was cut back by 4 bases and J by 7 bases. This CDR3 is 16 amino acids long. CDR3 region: CASSRNRGQKNSPLHF. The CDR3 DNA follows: TGTGCCAGCTCACGTAACAGGGGGCAAAAAAATTCACCCCTCCACTTT.

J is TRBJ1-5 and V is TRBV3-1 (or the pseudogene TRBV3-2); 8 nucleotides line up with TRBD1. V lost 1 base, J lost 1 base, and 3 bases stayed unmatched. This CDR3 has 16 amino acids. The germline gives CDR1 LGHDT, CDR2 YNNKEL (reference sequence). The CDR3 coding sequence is TGTGCCAGCAGCCAAGGGGACAGGTACAGCAATCAGCCCCAGCATTTT. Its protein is CASSQGDRYSNQPQHF.

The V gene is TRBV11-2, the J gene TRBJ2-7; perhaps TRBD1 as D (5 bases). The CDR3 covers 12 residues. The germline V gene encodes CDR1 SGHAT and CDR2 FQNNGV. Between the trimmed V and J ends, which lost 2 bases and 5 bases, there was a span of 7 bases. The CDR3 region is CASSLNRHEQYV. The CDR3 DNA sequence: TGTGCCAGCAGCTTAAACAGGCACGAGCAGTACGTC.

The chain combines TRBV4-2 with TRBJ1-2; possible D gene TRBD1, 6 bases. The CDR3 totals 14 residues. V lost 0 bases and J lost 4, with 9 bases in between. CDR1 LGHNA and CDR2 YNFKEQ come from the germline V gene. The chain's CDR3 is CASSQEGAAYGYTF. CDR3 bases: TGTGCCAGCAGCCAAGAGGGGGCAGCCTATGGCTACACCTTC.

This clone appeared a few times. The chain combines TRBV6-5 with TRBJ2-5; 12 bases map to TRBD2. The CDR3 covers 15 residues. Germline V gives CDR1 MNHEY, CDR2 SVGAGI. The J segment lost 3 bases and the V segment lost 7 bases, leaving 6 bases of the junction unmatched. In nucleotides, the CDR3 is TGTGCCAGCACCTTCAGGACTAGCGGGAAAGAGACCCAGTACTTC. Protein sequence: CASTFRTSGKETQYF.

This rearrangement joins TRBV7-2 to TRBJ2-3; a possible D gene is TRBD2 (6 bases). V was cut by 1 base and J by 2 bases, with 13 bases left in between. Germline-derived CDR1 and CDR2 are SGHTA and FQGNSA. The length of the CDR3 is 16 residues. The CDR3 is CASSLGSSGPTDTQYF. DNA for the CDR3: TGTGCCAGCAGCTTAGGTTCAAGCGGGCCCACAGATACGCAGTATTTT. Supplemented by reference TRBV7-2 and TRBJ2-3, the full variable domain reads GAGVSQSPSNKVTEKGKDVELRCDPISGHTALYWYRQSLGQGLEFLIYFQGNSAPDKSGLPSDRFSAERTGGSVSTLTIQRTQQEDSAVYLCASSLGSSGPTDTQYFGPGTRLTVL.

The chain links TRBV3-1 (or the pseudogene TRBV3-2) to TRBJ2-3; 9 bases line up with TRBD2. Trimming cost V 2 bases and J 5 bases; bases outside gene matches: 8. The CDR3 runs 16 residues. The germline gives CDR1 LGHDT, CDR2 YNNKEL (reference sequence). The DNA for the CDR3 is TGTGCCAGCAGCCAACTACTAGCGGGTTACGGAGATACGCAGTATTTT. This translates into CASSQLLAGYGDTQYF.

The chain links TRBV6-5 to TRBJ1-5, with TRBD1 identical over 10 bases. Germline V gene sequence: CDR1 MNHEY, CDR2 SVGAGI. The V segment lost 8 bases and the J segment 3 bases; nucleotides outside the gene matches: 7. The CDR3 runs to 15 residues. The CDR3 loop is CASGLGQGINQPQHF. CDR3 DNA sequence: TGTGCCAGCGGGCTGGGACAGGGGATCAATCAGCCCCAGCATTTT.